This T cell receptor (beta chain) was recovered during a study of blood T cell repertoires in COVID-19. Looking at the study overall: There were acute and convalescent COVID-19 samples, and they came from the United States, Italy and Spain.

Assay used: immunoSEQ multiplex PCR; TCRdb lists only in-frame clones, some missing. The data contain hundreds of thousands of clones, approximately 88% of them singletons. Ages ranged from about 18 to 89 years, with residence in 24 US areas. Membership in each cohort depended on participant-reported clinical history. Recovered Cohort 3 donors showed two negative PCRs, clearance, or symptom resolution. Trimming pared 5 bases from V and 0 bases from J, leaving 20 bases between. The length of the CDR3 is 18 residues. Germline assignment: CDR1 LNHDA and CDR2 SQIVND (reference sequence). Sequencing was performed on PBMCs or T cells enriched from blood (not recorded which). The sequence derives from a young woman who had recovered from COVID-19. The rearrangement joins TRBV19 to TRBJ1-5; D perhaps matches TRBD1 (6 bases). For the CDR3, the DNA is TGTGCCAGTAGTGCAATGCAGGGGCCGAGATATAGCAATCAGCCCCAGCATTTT. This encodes CASSAMQGPRYSNQPQHF. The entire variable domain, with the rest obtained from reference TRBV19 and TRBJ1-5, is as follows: DGGITQSPKYLFRKEGQNVTLSCEQNLNHDAMYWYRQDPGQGLRLIYYSQIVNDFQKGDIAEGYSVSREKKESFPLTVTSAQKNPTAFYLCASSAMQGPRYSNQPQHFGDGTRLSIL.